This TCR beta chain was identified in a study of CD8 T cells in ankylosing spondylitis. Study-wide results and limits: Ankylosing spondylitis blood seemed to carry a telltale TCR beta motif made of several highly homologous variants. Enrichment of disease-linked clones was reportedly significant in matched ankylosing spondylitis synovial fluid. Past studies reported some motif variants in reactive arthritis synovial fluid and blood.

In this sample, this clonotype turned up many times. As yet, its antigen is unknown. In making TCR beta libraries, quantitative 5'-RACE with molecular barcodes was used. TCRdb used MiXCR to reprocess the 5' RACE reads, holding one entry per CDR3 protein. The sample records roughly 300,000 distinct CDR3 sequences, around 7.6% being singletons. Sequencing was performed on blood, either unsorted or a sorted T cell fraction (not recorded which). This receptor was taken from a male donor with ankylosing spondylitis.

The CDR3 sequence: CASSFAGLIGTEAFF. CDR3 nucleotides: TGCGCCAGCAGCTTTGCAGGGTTGATTGGCACTGAAGCTTTCTTT. The chain links TRBV5-1 to TRBJ1-1; a weak D match, TRBD1 (5 bases). The CDR3 sequence is 15 residues long. Per the germline V gene, CDR1 is SGHRS and CDR2 is YFSETQ. With 2 bases removed from V and 4 bases from J, the gap between germline ends came to 15 bases.